This TCR beta chain was obtained from a study of cytomegalovirus exposure and HLA in healthy donors. Study-wide points: Because they were indistinguishable, some V segments, including TRBV6-2 and TRBV6-3, were excluded. Later findings reportedly placed an Asian-associated ancestry cluster below the roughly 660-donor mean for N-insertions. Most TCR sequences were rare, but some public TCRs occurred in many donors.

Concerning this clone: The antigen is undetermined.

It was with 60 Vbeta and 13 Jbeta primers that the PCR ran. The method was immunoSEQ multiplex PCR; TCRdb's version includes in-frame clones alone and lacks a portion of them. The sample has under 200,000 clones, under 90% seen once. The CDR3 consists of 14 residues. In germline, CDR1 is SEHNR, CDR2 FQNEAQ (reference sequence). V gave up 3 bases and J gave up 6 bases; unmatched junction bases: 1. The chain employs TRBV7-9 and TRBJ1-4; 10 bases agree with TRBD1. The receptor was derived from a man aged 25-45 years in good health and CMV-seronegative. Input material: PBMCs. The CDR3 DNA reads as TGTGCCAGCAGCTTCGGGACAGGGGATGAAAAACTGTTTTTT. It specifies CASSFGTGDEKLFF.